The 9 T cell receptor beta chains below were found in one sample sequenced in a study of high-grade serous ovarian cancer treatment subgroups. Measured with immunoSEQ multiplex PCR; TCRdb has only the in-frame clones, and not every one. Of about 5,700 clones in the sample, about 85% were seen once. Tumor tissue was taken before any definitive surgery or chemotherapy was given. The material sequenced was tumor tissue. The receptors were sampled from a human donor with high-grade serous ovarian cancer.

This chain connects TRBV2 to TRBJ1-1; D possibly corresponds to TRBD1 (6 bases). CDR3 length equals 15 residues. Trimming took off 8 bases at V and 1 base at J, with 17 bases between the two ends. Per the germline V gene, CDR1 is SNHLY and CDR2 is FYNNEI. CDR3 bases: TGTGCCAGCTTAACCGAACAGGGTCCGAACACTGAAGCTTTCTTT. It codes for CASLTEQGPNTEAFF.

The chain couples TRBV10-3 to TRBJ2-7; D may be TRBD1 (6 bases). Germline CDR1 reads ENHRY; CDR2 reads SYGVKD. V lost 7 bases, J lost 0 bases, and 16 bases lay in between. CDR3 size: 15 residues. CDR3 sequence (DNA): TGTGCCATCAAGGGTCGGGACATGAGCTCCTACGAGCAGTACTTC. Translating gives CAIKGRDMSSYEQYF.

The chain joins TRBV9 to TRBJ2-2; perhaps TRBD1 as D (6 bases). The CDR3 covers 18 residues. The germline gives CDR1 SGDLS, CDR2 YYNGEE. V was clipped by 0 bases and J by 2 bases, with 17 bases between them. Here the CDR3 reads CASSVGRAQGSNTGELFF. The CDR3, as DNA: TGTGCCAGCAGCGTAGGAAGGGCGCAGGGGTCAAACACCGGGGAGCTGTTTTTT.

The rearrangement joins TRBV6-1 to TRBJ2-2, with D maybe TRBD2 (6 bases). V lost 1 base and J lost 6, with 12 bases in between. The CDR3 length is 15 residues. Germline V CDR1 and CDR2: MNHNS, SASEGT. CDR3 DNA: TGTGCCAGCAGTGAAGTGATTGGAGGGGCCGGGGAGCTGTTTTTT. It specifies CASSEVIGGAGELFF.

The rearrangement joins TRBV10-2 to TRBJ2-1; a weak D match, TRBD2 (5 bases). Per germline, CDR1 WSHSY and CDR2 SAAADI. V lost 4 bases to trimming and J lost 4 bases, with 8 bases between them. This CDR3 is 13 amino acids long. CDR3: CASSADLYNEQFF. The CDR3 region has the DNA TGCGCCAGCAGTGCGGACTTATACAATGAGCAGTTCTTC.

V usage is TRBV19 and J usage is TRBJ1-5; D is unclear. The CDR3 consists of 17 residues. V lost 4 bases and J 1 base, leaving 17 bases between the germline ends. Germline V gene sequence: CDR1 LNHDA, CDR2 SQIVND (reference sequence). The CDR3 region has the DNA TGTGCCAGTAGTAAGGGCCCATCGGGGATAAGCAATCAGCCCCAGCATTTT. Translation: CASSKGPSGISNQPQHF. Supplemented by reference TRBV19 and TRBJ1-5, the full variable domain reads DGGITQSPKYLFRKEGQNVTLSCEQNLNHDAMYWYRQDPGQGLRLIYYSQIVNDFQKGDIAEGYSVSREKKESFPLTVTSAQKNPTAFYLCASSKGPSGISNQPQHFGDGTRLSIL.

The V gene is TRBV15, the J gene TRBJ2-3; 11 bases are shared with TRBD2. Germline-derived CDR1 and CDR2 are LNHNV and YYDKDF (reference sequence). V dropped 8 bases and J dropped 4; count of bases not matched to a gene: 11. CDR3 size: 16 residues. The CDR3 is CATVQNSGGGPDTQYF. The DNA of the CDR3 is TGTGCCACCGTACAGAATAGCGGGGGGGGACCAGATACGCAGTATTTT.

The rearrangement uses TRBV9 and TRBJ2-7; TRBD2 aligns across 11 bases. V shed 3 bases, J shed 3 bases, and the junction held 8 bases outside the gene matches. Germline CDR1 and CDR2: SGDLS and YYNGEE. The CDR3 loop spans 16 amino acids. CDR3 in amino acids: CASSANLAGGIYEQYF. In nucleotides, the CDR3 is TGTGCCAGCAGCGCGAATTTAGCGGGGGGGATCTACGAGCAGTACTTC.

The chain links TRBV7-8 to TRBJ2-3; 7 nucleotides line up with TRBD2. Germline trimming cut 3 bases from V and 6 bases from J; bases unmatched to any gene: 12. This CDR3 region has 16 residues. CDR1 is SGHVS and CDR2 is FQNEAQ in the germline V gene. The CDR3, as DNA: TGTGCCAGCAGCTTCTCTGGCCCCGGGGGGAGGGATACGCAGTATTTT. It yields the protein CASSFSGPGGRDTQYF.